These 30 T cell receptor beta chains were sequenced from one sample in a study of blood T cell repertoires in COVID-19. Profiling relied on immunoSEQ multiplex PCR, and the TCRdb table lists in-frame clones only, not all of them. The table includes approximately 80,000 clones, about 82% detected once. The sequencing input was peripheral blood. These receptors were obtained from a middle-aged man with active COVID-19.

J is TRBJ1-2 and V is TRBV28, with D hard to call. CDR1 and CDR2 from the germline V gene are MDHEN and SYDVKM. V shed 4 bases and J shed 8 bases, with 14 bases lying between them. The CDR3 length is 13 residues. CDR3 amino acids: CASSSSLGRGYTF. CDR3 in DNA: TGTGCCAGCAGTTCAAGTTTGGGGAGAGGCTACACCTTC.

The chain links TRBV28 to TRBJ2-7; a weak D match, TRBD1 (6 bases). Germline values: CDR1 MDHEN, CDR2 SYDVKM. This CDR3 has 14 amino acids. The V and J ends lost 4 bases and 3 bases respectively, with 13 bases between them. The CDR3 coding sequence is TGTGCCAGCAGTTCCACCGGGACAATCTACGAGCAGTACTTC. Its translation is CASSSTGTIYEQYF.

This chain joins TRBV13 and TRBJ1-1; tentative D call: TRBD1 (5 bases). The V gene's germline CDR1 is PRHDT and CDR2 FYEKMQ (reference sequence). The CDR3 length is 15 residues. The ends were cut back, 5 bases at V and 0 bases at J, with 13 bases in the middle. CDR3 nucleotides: TGTGCCAGCAGCCCCCTGGGGCAGGTGAACACTGAAGCTTTCTTT. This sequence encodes CASSPLGQVNTEAFF.

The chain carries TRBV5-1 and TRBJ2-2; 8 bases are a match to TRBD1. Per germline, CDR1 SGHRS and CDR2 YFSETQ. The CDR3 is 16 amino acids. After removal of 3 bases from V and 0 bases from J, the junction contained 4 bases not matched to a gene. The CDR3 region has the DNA TGCGCCAGCAGCTCAGGGGGCGCCACGAACACCGGGGAGCTGTTTTTT. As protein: CASSSGGATNTGELFF. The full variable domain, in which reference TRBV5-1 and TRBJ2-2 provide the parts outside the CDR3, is KAGVTQTPRYLIKTRGQQVTLSCSPISGHRSVSWYQQTPGQGLQFLFEYFSETQRNKGNFPGRFSGRQFSNSRSEMNVSTLELGDSALYLCASSSGGATNTGELFFGEGSRLTVL.

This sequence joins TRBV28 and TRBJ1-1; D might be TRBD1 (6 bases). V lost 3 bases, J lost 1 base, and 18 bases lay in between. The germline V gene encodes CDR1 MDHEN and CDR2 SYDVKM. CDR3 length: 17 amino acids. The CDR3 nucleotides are TGTGCCAGCAGTTTTAGGGGGTCCGGGGGGCGGAACACTGAAGCTTTCTTT. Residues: CASSFRGSGGRNTEAFF.

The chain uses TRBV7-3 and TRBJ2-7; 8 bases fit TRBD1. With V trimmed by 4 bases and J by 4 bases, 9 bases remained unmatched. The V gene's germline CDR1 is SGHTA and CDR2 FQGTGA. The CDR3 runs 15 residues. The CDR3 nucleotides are TGTGCCAGCAGCTCGACAGGGGCGGTTGGTTACGAGCAGTACTTC. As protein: CASSSTGAVGYEQYF.

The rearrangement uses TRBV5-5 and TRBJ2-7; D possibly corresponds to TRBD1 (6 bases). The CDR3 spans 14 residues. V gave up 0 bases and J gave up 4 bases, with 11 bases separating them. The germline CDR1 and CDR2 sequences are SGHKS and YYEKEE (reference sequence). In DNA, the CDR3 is TGTGCCAGCAGCTTGGTACAGGGTGGATACGAGCAGTACTTC. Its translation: CASSLVQGGYEQYF.

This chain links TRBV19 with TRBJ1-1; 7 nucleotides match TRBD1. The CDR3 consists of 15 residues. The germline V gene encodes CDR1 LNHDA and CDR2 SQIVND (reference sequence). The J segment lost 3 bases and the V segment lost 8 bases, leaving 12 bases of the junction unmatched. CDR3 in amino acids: CASSRQGAWYTEAFF. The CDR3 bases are TGTGCCAGTTCAAGACAGGGTGCCTGGTACACTGAAGCTTTCTTT.

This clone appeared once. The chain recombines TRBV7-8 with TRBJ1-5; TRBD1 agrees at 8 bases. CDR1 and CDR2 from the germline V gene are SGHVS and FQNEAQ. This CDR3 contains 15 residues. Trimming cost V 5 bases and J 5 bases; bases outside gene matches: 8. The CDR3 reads CASSVRDRRDQPQHF. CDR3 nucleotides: TGTGCCAGCAGCGTCCGGGACAGGAGAGATCAGCCCCAGCATTTT.

CDR3 in DNA: TGTGCCAGCAGCGACAGGAACACCGGGGAGCTGTTTTTT. As protein: CASSDRNTGELFF. V is TRBV7-2 and J is TRBJ2-2; weak D call: TRBD1 (5 bases). Trimming shortened V by 5 bases and J by 1 base, and 5 bases separated the two germline ends. The CDR3 is 13 amino acids. Germline CDR1 SGHTA, CDR2 FQGNSA.

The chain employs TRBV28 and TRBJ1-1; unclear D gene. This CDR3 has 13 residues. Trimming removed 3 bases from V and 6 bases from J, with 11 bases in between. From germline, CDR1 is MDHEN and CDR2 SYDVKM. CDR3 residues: CASSFPRTAEAFF. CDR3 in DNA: TGTGCCAGCAGTTTTCCCCGTACGGCTGAAGCTTTCTTT.

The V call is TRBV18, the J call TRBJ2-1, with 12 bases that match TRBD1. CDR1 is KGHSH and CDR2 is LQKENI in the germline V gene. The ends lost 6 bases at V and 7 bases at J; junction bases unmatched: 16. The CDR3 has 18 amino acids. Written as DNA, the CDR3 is TGTGCCAGCTCGGCCGGGACAGGGGGCCGGTTATTCGGGAATGAGCAGTTCTTC. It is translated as CASSAGTGGRLFGNEQFF.

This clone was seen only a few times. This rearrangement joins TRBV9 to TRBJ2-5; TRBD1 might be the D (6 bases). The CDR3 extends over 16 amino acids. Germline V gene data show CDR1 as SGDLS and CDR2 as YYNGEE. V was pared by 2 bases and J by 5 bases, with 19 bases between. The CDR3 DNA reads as TGTGCCAGCAGCGTGGGCAGGGGCCTTACATTGGAGACCCAGTACTTC. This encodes CASSVGRGLTLETQYF.

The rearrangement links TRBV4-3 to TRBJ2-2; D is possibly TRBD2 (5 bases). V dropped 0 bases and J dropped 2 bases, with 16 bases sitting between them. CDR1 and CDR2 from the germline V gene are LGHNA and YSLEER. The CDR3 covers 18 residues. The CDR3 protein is CASSQERLAPINTGELFF. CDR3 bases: TGCGCCAGCAGCCAAGAGCGGTTAGCGCCTATAAACACCGGGGAGCTGTTTTTT.

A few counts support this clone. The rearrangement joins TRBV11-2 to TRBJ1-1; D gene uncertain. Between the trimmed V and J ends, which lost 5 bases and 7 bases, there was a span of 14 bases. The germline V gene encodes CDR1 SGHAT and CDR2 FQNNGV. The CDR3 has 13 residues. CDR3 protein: CASSLVRLHEAFF. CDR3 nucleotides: TGTGCCAGCAGCCTAGTACGACTTCATGAAGCTTTCTTT.

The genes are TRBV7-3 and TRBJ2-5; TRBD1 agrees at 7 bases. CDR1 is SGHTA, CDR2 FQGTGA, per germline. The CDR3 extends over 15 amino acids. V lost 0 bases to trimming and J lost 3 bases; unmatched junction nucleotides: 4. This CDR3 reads CASSLTGQYEETQYF. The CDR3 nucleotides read TGTGCCAGCAGCTTAACGGGACAGTACGAAGAGACCCAGTACTTC. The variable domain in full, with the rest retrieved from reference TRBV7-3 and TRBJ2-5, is GAGVSQTPSNKVTEKGKYVELRCDPISGHTALYWYRQSLGQGPEFLIYFQGTGAADDSGLPNDRFFAVRPEGSVSTLKIQRTERGDSAVYLCASSLTGQYEETQYFGPGTRLLVL.

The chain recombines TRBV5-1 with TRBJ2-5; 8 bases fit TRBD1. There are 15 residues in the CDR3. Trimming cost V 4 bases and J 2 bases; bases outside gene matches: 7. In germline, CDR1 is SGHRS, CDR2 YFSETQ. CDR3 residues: CASSGQGGGQETQYF. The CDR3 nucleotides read TGCGCCAGCAGCGGACAGGGAGGAGGGCAAGAGACCCAGTACTTC.

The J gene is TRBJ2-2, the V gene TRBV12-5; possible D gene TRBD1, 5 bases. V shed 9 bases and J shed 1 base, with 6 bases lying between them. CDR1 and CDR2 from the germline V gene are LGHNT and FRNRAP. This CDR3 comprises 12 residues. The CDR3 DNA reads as TGTGCTAGCGGACAGAACACCGGGGAGCTGTTTTTT. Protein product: CASGQNTGELFF.

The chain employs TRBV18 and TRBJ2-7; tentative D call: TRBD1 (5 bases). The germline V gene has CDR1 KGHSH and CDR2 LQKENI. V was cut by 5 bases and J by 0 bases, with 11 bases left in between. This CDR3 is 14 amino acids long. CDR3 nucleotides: TGTGCCAGCTCAGGGGCAGCGTACTCCTACGAGCAGTACTTC. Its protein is CASSGAAYSYEQYF.

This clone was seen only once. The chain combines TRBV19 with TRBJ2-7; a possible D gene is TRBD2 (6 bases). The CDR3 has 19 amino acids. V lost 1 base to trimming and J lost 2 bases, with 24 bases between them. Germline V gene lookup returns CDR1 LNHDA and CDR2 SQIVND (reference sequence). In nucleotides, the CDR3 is TGTGCCAGTAGTATAGGGGTACGGCGGGACTCGAGCCGGACCTACGAGCAGTACTTC. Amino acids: CASSIGVRRDSSRTYEQYF.

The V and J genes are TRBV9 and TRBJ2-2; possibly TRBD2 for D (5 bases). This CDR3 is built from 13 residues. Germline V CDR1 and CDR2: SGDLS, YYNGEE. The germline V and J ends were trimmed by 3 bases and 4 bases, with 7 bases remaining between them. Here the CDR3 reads CASSGTVTGELFF. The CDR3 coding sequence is TGTGCCAGCAGCGGGACTGTCACCGGGGAGCTGTTTTTT.

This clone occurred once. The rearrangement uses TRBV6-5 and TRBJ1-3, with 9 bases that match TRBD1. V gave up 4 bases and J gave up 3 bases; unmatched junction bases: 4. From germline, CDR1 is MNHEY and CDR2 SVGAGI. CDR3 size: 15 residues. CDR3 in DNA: TGTGCCAGCAGTTCACGACAGGGGGATGGAAACACCATATATTTT. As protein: CASSSRQGDGNTIYF.

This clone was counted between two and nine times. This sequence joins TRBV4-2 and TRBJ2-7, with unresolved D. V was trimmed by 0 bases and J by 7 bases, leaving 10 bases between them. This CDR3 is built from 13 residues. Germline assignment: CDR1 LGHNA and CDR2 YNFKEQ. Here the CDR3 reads CASSQDLGREQYF. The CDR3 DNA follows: TGTGCCAGCAGCCAAGATTTGGGCAGGGAGCAGTACTTC.

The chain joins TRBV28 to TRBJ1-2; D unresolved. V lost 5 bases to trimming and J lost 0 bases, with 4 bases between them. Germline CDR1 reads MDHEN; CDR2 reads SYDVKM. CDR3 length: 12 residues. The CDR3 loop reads CASSPSNYGYTF. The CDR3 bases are TGTGCCAGCAGTCCCTCTAACTATGGCTACACCTTC.

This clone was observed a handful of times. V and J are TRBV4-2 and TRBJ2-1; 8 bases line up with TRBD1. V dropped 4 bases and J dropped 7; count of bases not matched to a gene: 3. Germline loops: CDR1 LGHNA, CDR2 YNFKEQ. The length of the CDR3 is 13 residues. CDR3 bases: TGTGCCAGCAGCCGGGGACAGGTGAATGAGCAGTTCTTC. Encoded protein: CASSRGQVNEQFF.

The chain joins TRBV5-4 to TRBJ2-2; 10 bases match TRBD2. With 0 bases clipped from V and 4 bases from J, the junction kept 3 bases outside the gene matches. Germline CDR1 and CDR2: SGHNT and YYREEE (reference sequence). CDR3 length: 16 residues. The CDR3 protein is CASSLGASGGTGELFF. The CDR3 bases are TGTGCCAGCAGCTTGGGGGCTAGCGGGGGCACCGGGGAGCTGTTTTTT. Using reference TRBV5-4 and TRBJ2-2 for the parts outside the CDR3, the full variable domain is ETGVTQSPTHLIKTRGQQVTLRCSSQSGHNTVSWYQQALGQGPQFIFQYYREEENGRGNFPPRFSGLQFPNYSSELNVNALELDDSALYLCASSLGASGGTGELFFGEGSRLTVL.

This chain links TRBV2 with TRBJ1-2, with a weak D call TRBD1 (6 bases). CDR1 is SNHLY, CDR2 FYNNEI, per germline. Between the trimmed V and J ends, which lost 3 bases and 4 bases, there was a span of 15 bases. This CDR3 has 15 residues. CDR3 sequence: CASSEEGGLSYGYTF. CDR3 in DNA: TGTGCCAGCAGTGAGGAGGGGGGGCTCTCCTATGGCTACACCTTC.

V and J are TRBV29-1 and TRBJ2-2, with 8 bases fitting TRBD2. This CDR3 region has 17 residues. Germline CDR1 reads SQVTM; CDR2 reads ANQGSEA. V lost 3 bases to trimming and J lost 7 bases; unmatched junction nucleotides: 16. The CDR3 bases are TGCAGCGTTGAGGAGTTTTTTACTAGCGGCGGCGGCGGGGAGCTGTTTTTT. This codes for CSVEEFFTSGGGGELFF.

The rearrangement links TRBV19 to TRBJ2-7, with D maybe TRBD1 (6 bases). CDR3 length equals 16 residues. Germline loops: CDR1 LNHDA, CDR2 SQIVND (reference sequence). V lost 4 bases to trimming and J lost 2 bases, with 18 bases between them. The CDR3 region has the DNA TGTGCCAGTAGTAACCCAGGGGAATTGGGGACCTACGAGCAGTACTTC. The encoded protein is CASSNPGELGTYEQYF.

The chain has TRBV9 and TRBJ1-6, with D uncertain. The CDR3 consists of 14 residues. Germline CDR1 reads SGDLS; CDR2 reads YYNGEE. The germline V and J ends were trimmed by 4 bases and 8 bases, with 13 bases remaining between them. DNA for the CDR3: TGTGCCAGCAGCCCCGCGTCCAGGTATTCACCCCTCCACTTT. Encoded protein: CASSPASRYSPLHF. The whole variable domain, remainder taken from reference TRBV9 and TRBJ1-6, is DSGVTQTPKHLITATGQRVTLRCSPRSGDLSVYWYQQSLDQGLQFLIQYYNGEERAKGNILERFSAQQFPDLHSELNLSSLELGDSALYFCASSPASRYSPLHFGNGTRLTVT.